The present T cell receptor (beta chain) was sequenced within a study of long-term antiretroviral therapy in people with HIV. Germline V gene sequence: CDR1 MNHEY, CDR2 SVGAGI. The germline V and J ends were trimmed by 2 bases and 3 bases, with 9 bases remaining between them. The CDR3 is 14 amino acids. Samples were assayed with immunoSEQ v3.0 at survey level. Using immunoSEQ multiplex PCR, the repertoire was profiled, and TCRdb retains in-frame clones only, with some absent. The sample carries approximately 45,000 clones, roughly 86% recorded once. V gene TRBV6-5 combines with J gene TRBJ2-3; a weak D match, TRBD1 (5 bases). The sample in question was unsorted PBMCs, obtained 0.1 years before starting antiretroviral therapy. This TCR came from a woman aged 45-60 years with HIV. The CDR3 sequence is CASSYEKGTDTQYF. CDR3 DNA sequence: TGTGCCAGCAGTTACGAGAAGGGGACAGATACGCAGTATTTT.